Below, 3 T cell receptor beta chains from the same sample are listed, as sequenced in a study of T cells in Graves' hyperthyroidism and ophthalmopathy. The source material, RNA transcripts, was used to amplify TCR beta CDR3 regions. HTBI primers drove first-round RT-PCR of the TCR CDR3. TCRdb passed the multiplex PCR reads through MiXCR, listing each CDR3 protein once. This table holds about 420,000 distinct CDR3 sequences, about an eighth found once. Specimen: blood. These receptors were taken from a woman under 30 with Graves' hyperthyroidism.

This clonotype was observed at least ten times. The chain links TRBV18 to TRBJ2-1; 10 nucleotides match TRBD2. The CDR3 contains 17 residues. V dropped 0 bases and J dropped 0; count of bases not matched to a gene: 2. Germline V lookup: CDR1 KGHSH, CDR2 LQKENI. The DNA for the CDR3 is TGTGCCAGCTCACCACCGGCTAGCGGGAGCTCCTACAATGAGCAGTTCTTC. Its protein is CASSPPASGSSYNEQFF.

The rearrangement links TRBV12-3 or TRBV12-4 to TRBJ2-7; TRBD2 matches at 11 bases. The CDR3 is made up of 16 amino acids. J lost 0 bases, V lost 1 base, and 2 bases had no gene match. The CDR3 reads CASSLVTSGSSYEQYF. The CDR3 nucleotides are TGTGCCAGCAGTTTAGTTACTAGCGGGAGCTCCTACGAGCAGTACTTC.

Ten or more counts support this clonotype. This chain links TRBV30 with TRBJ1-2, with no clear D. The CDR3 consists of 14 residues. V gave up 0 bases and J gave up 4 bases, with 12 bases separating them. Germline V gives CDR1 GTSNPN, CDR2 SVGIG (reference sequence). DNA of the CDR3: TGTGCCTGGAGTGTAGAACCGATATTCTATGGCTACACCTTC. Translation gives CAWSVEPIFYGYTF.